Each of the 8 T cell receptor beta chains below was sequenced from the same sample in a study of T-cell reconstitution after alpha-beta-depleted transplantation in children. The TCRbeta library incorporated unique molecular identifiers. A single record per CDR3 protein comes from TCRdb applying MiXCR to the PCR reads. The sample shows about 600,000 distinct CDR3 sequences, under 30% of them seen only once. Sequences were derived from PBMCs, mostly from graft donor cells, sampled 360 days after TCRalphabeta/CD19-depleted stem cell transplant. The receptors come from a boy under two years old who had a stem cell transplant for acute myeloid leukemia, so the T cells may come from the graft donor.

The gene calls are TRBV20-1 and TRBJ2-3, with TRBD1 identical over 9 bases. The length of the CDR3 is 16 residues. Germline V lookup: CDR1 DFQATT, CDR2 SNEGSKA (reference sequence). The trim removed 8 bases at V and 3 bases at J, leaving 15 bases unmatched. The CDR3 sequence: CSFRGQGVMLTDTQYF. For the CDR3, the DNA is TGCAGTTTTAGGGGACAGGGTGTGATGCTGACAGATACGCAGTATTTT.

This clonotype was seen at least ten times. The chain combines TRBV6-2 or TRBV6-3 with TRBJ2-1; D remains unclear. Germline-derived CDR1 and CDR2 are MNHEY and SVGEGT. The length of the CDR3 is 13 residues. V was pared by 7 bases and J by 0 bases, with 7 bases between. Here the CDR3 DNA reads TGTGCCAGCAACCGGGCCTCCTACAATGAGCAGTTCTTC. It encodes CASNRASYNEQFF.

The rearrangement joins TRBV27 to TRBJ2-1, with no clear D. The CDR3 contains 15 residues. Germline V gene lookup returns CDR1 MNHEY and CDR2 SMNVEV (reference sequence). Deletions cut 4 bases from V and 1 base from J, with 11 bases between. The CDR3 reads CASSSTTPSYNEQFF. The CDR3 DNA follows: TGTGCCAGCAGTTCAACCACGCCTTCCTACAATGAGCAGTTCTTC.

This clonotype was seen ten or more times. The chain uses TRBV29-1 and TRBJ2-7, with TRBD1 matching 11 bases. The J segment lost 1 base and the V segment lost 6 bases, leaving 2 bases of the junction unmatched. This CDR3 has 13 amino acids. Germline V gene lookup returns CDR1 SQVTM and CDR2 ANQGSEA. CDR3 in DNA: TGCAGCGTCGGGACAGGGGGATCCTACGAGCAGTACTTC. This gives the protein CSVGTGGSYEQYF.

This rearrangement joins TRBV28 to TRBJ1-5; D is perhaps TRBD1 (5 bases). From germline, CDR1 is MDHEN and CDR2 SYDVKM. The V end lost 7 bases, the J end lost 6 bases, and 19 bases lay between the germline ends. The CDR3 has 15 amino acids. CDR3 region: CASNTPAGGGQPQHF. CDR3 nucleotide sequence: TGTGCCAGCAACACCCCCGCGGGCGGGGGTCAGCCCCAGCATTTT.

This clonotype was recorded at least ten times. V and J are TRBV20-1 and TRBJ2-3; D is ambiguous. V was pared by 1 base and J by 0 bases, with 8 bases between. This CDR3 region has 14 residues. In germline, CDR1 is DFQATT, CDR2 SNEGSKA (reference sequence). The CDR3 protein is CSARVPASTDTQYF. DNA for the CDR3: TGCAGTGCTAGAGTGCCAGCTAGCACAGATACGCAGTATTTT.

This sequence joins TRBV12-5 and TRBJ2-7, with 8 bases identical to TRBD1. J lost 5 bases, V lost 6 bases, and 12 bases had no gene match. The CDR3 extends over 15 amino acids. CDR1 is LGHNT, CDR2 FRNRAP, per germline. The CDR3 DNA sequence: TGTGCTAGTGGCGGCAACAGGGGGAAAACCCACGAGCAGTACGTC. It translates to CASGGNRGKTHEQYV.

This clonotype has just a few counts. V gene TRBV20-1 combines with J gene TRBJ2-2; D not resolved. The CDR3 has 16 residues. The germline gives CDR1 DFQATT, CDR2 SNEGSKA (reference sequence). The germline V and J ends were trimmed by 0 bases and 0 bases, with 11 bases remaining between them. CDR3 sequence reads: CSARDFGRPNTGELFF. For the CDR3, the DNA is TGCAGTGCTAGAGATTTCGGACGCCCGAACACCGGGGAGCTGTTTTTT.